This record looks at one T cell receptor beta chain sequence and its context. In this CDR3 the conserved last residue, phenylalanine or tryptophan, is missing, so a read error is likely. The DNA is left out, because the CDR3 cannot be placed on it with certainty; the CDR3 is given as TCRdb lists it. This sample's RNA came from whole unsorted tissue. This entry is derived from a study of tumor and adjacent non-tumor tissue in lung cancer. Three rounds of nested PCR, following a modified ARM-PCR protocol, produced the TCRbeta library. TCRdb re-called the multiplex PCR reads through MiXCR, storing one row per CDR3 protein. Here the sample spans more than 85,000 distinct CDR3 sequences, 84% being singletons. The CDR3 has 13 residues if both end residues are counted. In germline, CDR1 is MNHEY, CDR2 SVGEGT.

The chain links TRBV6-2 or TRBV6-3 to TRBJ2-1. This TCR was sampled from a man between 65 and 80 years old with non-small cell lung cancer. The sequenced sample was lung tumor tissue. CDR3 region: CAGNRGGYNEKFL.